This T cell receptor beta chain was sequenced in a study of T cell repertoires in cytomegalovirus infection. In the study overall: It was the public TCR beta signatures that indicated both CMV infection and matching HLA type.

TCRdb reprocessed the reads via MiXCR and lists one record per CDR3 protein. The profile shows under 350,000 distinct CDR3 sequences, 9.6% of them singletons. The ends lost 6 bases at V and 5 bases at J; junction bases unmatched: 8. The length of the CDR3 is 15 residues. Germline CDR1 reads SNHLY; CDR2 reads FYNNEI. General observations from the study: Ex vivo responses were dominated by HLA-C-restricted CMV-specific TCR beta clonotypes. Using cumulative public TCR beta family frequency, the authors identified those who carried CMV together with the relevant HLA.

Concerning this clonotype: What it binds is not known.

This chain uses TRBV2 with TRBJ2-2; 8 positions agree with TRBD2. Sample: PBMCs. The clonotype comes from a human donor in good health (CMV status not recorded). Some clones in this sample may be carry-over from other donors' samples. The CDR3 nucleotides read TGTGCCAGCAGACTCACGGGGGGGCCGACCGGGGAGCTGTTTTTT. It translates to CASRLTGGPTGELFF.